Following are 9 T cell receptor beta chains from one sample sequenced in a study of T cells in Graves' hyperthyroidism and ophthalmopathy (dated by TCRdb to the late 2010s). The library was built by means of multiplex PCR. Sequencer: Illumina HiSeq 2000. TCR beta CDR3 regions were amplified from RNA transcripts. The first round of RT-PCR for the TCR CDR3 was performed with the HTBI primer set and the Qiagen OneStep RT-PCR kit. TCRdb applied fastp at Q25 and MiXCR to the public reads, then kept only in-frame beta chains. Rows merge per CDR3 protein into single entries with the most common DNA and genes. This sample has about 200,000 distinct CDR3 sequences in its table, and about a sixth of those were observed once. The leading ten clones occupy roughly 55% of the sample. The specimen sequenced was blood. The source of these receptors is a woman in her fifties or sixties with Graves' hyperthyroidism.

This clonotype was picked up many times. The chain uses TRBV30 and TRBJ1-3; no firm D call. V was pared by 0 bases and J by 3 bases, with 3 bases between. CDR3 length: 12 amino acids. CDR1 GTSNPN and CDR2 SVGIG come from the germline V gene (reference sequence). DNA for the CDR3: TGTGCCTGGAGTGTAAATGGAAACACCATATATTTT. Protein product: CAWSVNGNTIYF.

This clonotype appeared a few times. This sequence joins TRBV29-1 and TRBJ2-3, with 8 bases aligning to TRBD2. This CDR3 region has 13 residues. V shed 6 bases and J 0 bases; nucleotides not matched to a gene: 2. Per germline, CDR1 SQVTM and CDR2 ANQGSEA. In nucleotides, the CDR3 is TGCAGCGTCAGCGGGAGTAGCACAGATACGCAGTATTTT. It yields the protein CSVSGSSTDTQYF.

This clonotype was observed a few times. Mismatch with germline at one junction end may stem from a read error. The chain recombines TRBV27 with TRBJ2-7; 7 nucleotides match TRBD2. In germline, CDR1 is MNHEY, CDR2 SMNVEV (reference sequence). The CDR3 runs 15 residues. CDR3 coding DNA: TGTGCCAGCAGCTCTAGCGGCTATAGCTCCCACGAGCAGTACTTC. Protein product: CASSSSGYSSHEQYF.

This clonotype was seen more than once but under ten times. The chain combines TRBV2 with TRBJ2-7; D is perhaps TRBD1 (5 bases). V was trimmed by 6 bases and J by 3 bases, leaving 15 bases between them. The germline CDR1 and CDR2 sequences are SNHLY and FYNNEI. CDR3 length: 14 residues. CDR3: CASSPNAGYYEQYF. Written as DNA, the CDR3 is TGTGCCAGCAGCCCGAATGCAGGGTACTACGAGCAGTACTTC.

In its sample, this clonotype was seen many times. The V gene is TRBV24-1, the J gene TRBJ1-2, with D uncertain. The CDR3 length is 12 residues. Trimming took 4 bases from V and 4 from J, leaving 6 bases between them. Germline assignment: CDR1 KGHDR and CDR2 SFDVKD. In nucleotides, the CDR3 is TGTGCCACCAGTGAGGCAACCTATGGCTACACCTTC. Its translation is CATSEATYGYTF.

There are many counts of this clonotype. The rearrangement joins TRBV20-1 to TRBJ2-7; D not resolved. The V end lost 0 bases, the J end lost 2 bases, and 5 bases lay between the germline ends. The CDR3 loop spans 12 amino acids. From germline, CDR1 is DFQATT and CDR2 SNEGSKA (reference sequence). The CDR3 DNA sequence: TGCAGTGCTAGAGATGCTACCTACGAGCAGTACTTC. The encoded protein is CSARDATYEQYF.

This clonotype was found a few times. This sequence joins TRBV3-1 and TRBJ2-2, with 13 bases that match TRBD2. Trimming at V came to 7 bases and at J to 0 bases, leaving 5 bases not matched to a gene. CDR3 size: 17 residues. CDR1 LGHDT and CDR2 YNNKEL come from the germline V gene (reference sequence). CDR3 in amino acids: CASTGGLAGANTGELFF. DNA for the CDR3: TGTGCCAGCACCGGAGGACTAGCGGGAGCGAACACCGGGGAGCTGTTTTTT.

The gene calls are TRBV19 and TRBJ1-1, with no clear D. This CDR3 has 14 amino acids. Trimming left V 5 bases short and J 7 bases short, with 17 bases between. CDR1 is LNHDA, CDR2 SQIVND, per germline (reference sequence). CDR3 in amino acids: CASSPTFGNREAFF. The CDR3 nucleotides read TGTGCCAGTAGTCCCACCTTTGGTAACCGTGAAGCTTTCTTT.

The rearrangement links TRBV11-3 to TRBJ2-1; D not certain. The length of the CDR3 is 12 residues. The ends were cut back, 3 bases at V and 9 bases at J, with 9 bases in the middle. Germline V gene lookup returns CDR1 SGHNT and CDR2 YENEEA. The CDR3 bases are TGTGCCAGCAGCTTGGACCCGGGTGAGCAGTTCTTC. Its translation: CASSLDPGEQFF.